A single sample gave rise to the 7 T cell receptor beta chains below, sequenced in a study of blood T cell repertoires in COVID-19 (dated by TCRdb to the early 2020s). Libraries were constructed by the immunoSEQ multiplex PCR assay. TCRdb took over this immuneACCESS table, retaining in-frame rearrangements with V and J assigned. Such tables are incomplete; in checked studies, under half of the missing clones stem from an unresolved V gene, and the remainder is unexplained. Across this sample there are 380,000 or so clones, with roughly 90% seen only once. The ten largest clones represent 0.9% to 1% of the sample. The specimen sequenced was PBMCs or T cells enriched from blood (not recorded which). These receptors were collected from a woman in her twenties or thirties with acute COVID-19.

The V and J genes are TRBV20-1 and TRBJ2-1; 11 positions agree with TRBD2. Germline V gene data show CDR1 as DFQATT and CDR2 as SNEGSKA (reference sequence). The CDR3 spans 17 residues. V gave up 3 bases and J gave up 7 bases; unmatched junction bases: 14. CDR3 protein: CSASGSSGGTISNEQFF. As DNA, the CDR3 is TGCAGTGCTAGTGGGTCTAGCGGGGGGACTATTTCGAATGAGCAGTTCTTC.

The rearrangement links TRBV30 to TRBJ2-7, with 7 bases fitting TRBD1. The V segment lost 6 bases and the J segment 2 bases; nucleotides outside the gene matches: 10. This CDR3 spans 14 amino acids. The germline V gene has CDR1 GTSNPN and CDR2 SVGIG (reference sequence). The CDR3 DNA follows: TGTGCCTGTCCCGCCGGACAGGAGACCTACGAGCAGTACTTC. It codes for CACPAGQETYEQYF.

The rearrangement joins TRBV4-3 to TRBJ1-1; D is unresolved. The CDR3 totals 13 residues. CDR1 and CDR2 from the germline V gene are LGHNA and YSLEER. V shed 1 base and J shed 2 bases, with 5 bases lying between them. CDR3 DNA: TGCGCCAGCAGCCAAGCTATCAACACTGAAGCTTTCTTT. The encoded protein is CASSQAINTEAFF.

The J gene is TRBJ2-3, the V gene TRBV9; D perhaps matches TRBD2 (7 bases). CDR1 is SGDLS, CDR2 YYNGEE, per germline. This CDR3 has 12 residues. The V end was cut by 4 bases, the J end by 14 bases, with 17 bases between. CDR3 sequence reads: CASSWGGRGLYF. The CDR3 nucleotides read TGTGCCAGCAGCTGGGGGGGCCGTGGACTGTATTTT.

The J gene is TRBJ1-2, the V gene TRBV15; 7 bases fit TRBD1. Trimming removed 3 bases from V and 2 bases from J; junction bases left unmatched: 3. The CDR3 is made up of 14 amino acids. Germline V gives CDR1 LNHNV, CDR2 YYDKDF (reference sequence). The CDR3 DNA reads as TGTGCCACCAGCAGTTCCAGGGGGAACTATGGCTACACCTTC. It encodes CATSSSRGNYGYTF.

The V gene is TRBV9, the J gene TRBJ2-7; D uncertain. The CDR3 is 15 amino acids. Trimming took off 0 bases at V and 0 bases at J, with 10 bases between the two ends. Germline V CDR1 and CDR2: SGDLS, YYNGEE. The CDR3 loop is CASSVEVGGSYEQYF. CDR3 coding DNA: TGTGCCAGCAGCGTAGAGGTAGGCGGCTCCTACGAGCAGTACTTC.

This chain joins TRBV9 and TRBJ2-3; TRBD2 is a possible D gene (5 bases). The CDR3 extends over 15 amino acids. CDR1 is SGDLS and CDR2 is YYNGEE in the germline V gene. V lost 4 bases to trimming and J lost 2 bases, with 14 bases between them. The chain's CDR3 is CASSPNTGYTDTQYF. The CDR3 DNA reads TGTGCCAGCAGCCCAAACACGGGATACACAGATACGCAGTATTTT.